Below, one TCR beta chain is given with its context. The method was immunoSEQ multiplex PCR; TCRdb's version includes in-frame clones alone and lacks a portion of them. The repertoire holds approximately 80,000 clones, with 84% as singletons. This record belongs to a study of identifying expanded T cells in peripheral blood. The CDR3 sequence is 14 residues long. Trimming removed 6 bases from V and 2 bases from J; junction bases left unmatched: 4. Germline V CDR1 and CDR2: MDHEN, SYDVKM. Healthy donors had no documented immune events, such as infections, while sampled. V gene TRBV28 combines with J gene TRBJ2-1; TRBD1 matches 7 bases. This clonotype was obtained from a person between 18 and 75 years old in good health. The sample taken for sequencing was blood. The CDR3 is CASSRQGPYNEQFF. As DNA, the CDR3 is TGTGCCAGCAGCCGACAGGGACCCTACAATGAGCAGTTCTTC.